Presented here are 27 T cell receptor beta chains from one specimen sequenced in a study of vaccination effects on CD4 cells after COVID-19. Libraries were prepared by immunoSEQ multiplex PCR; TCRdb keeps only in-frame clonotypes and omits some of them. Among 25,000 to 35,000 clones listed, around two thirds were seen once. No antigen is known for these receptors. After roughly eleven days in culture, the CD4+ T cells were isolated. Of the BNT162b2 and mRNA-1273 vaccines, participants received two doses of one or the other. The sequencing here drew on CD4+ T cells from PBMCs cultured without peptide, taken after COVID-19 vaccination. The source is a human donor who received a COVID-19 vaccine.

In this sample, this clone turned up a few times. The J gene is TRBJ1-1, the V gene TRBV2; 7 nucleotides agree with TRBD1. Per germline, CDR1 SNHLY and CDR2 FYNNEI. The V segment lost 4 bases and the J segment 1 base; nucleotides outside the gene matches: 0. The CDR3 runs to 13 residues. The CDR3 region has the DNA TGTGCCAGCAGTGGGGACAGGAACACTGAAGCTTTCTTT. Its protein product is CASSGDRNTEAFF.

The chain combines TRBV7-2 with TRBJ1-3, with 7 nucleotides matching TRBD1. The junction had 2 bases not matched to a gene; V was cut back by 3 bases and J by 0 bases. The CDR3 consists of 15 residues. CDR1 SGHTA and CDR2 FQGNSA come from the germline V gene. The CDR3, as DNA: TGTGCCAGCAGCTTCGGGACAGCCTCTGGAAACACCATATATTTT. Translating it yields CASSFGTASGNTIYF.

The chain couples TRBV14 to TRBJ1-3; D gene unclear. This CDR3 comprises 12 residues. V was cut by 4 bases and J by 7 bases, with 8 bases left in between. CDR1 SGHDN and CDR2 FVKESK come from the germline V gene. CDR3 protein: CASSPSWNTIYF. Here the CDR3 DNA reads TGTGCCAGCAGCCCTTCTTGGAACACCATATATTTT.

This clone was observed a few times. The chain combines TRBV7-9 with TRBJ2-7, with D hard to call. V lost 5 bases and J 1 base, leaving 3 bases between the germline ends. The CDR3 has 11 amino acids. Germline CDR1 is SEHNR and CDR2 is FQNEAQ (reference sequence). CDR3 in amino acids: CASSRSYEQYF. CDR3 coding DNA: TGTGCCAGCAGCCGGTCCTACGAGCAGTACTTC.

The rearrangement joins TRBV6-5 to TRBJ1-2; D may be TRBD1 (5 bases). CDR3 length equals 13 residues. Per the germline V gene, CDR1 is MNHEY and CDR2 is SVGAGI. V shed 6 bases and J shed 5 bases, with 13 bases lying between them. The CDR3 bases are TGTGCCAGCAGAACCGGGACTGTTTATGGCTACACCTTC. It encodes CASRTGTVYGYTF.

The rearrangement uses TRBV5-1 and TRBJ2-1, with 12 bases lining up with TRBD1. This CDR3 spans 15 amino acids. The germline V gene encodes CDR1 SGHRS and CDR2 YFSETQ. Losses at the gene ends were 3 bases for V and 8 bases for J; bases not matched to a gene: 6. In DNA form, the CDR3 reads TGCGCCAGCAGCTCCGGGACAGGGGGCTGGTATGAGCAGTTCTTC. It codes for CASSSGTGGWYEQFF.

The chain combines TRBV19 with TRBJ1-6, with 9 bases that match TRBD1. The length of the CDR3 is 18 residues. Trimming cost V 6 bases and J 6 bases; bases outside gene matches: 15. Germline V gives CDR1 LNHDA, CDR2 SQIVND (reference sequence). The CDR3: CASSYTGGRSSTNSPLHF. CDR3 sequence (DNA): TGTGCCAGTAGCTACACAGGGGGCCGCTCGTCGACTAATTCACCCCTCCACTTT.

This chain links TRBV19 with TRBJ1-1; weak D call: TRBD1 (6 bases). There are 17 residues in the CDR3. Germline lookup yields CDR1 LNHDA and CDR2 SQIVND (reference sequence). V was shortened by 3 bases and J by 0 bases, with 17 bases between the two germline ends. Here the CDR3 DNA reads TGTGCCAGTAGTATTACCGGGACAAGGAACATGAACACTGAAGCTTTCTTT. Its protein product is CASSITGTRNMNTEAFF.

The rearrangement joins TRBV3-1 (or the pseudogene TRBV3-2) to TRBJ1-2; D is possibly TRBD1 (6 bases). The length of the CDR3 is 14 residues. V lost 4 bases and J 7 bases, leaving 16 bases between the germline ends. Looked up from germline, CDR1 is LGHDT and CDR2 is YNNKEL (reference sequence). The CDR3 coding sequence is TGTGCCAGCAGCCTACCCCAGGGGAGAGGTGGCTACACCTTC. This codes for CASSLPQGRGGYTF.

This clone was seen more than once but under ten times. The chain employs TRBV4-1 and TRBJ2-3, with 8 nucleotides matching TRBD2. This CDR3 has 21 residues. V shed 1 base, J shed 0 bases, and the junction held 18 bases outside the gene matches. The germline CDR1 and CDR2 sequences are MGHRA and YSYEKL. In nucleotides, the CDR3 is TGCGCCAGCAGCCAAGGAAGAAGTGGTCTAGCGGGCCTCTATAGCACAGATACGCAGTATTTT. Its translation is CASSQGRSGLAGLYSTDTQYF.

In nucleotides, the CDR3 is TGTGCCTGGACAGACAAGGACAGGGACAATGAAAAACTGTTTTTT. Its translation is CAWTDKDRDNEKLFF. The V gene is TRBV30, the J gene TRBJ1-4, with TRBD1 matching 8 bases. The germline gives CDR1 GTSNPN, CDR2 SVGIG (reference sequence). CDR3 length equals 15 residues. The V segment lost 4 bases and the J segment 5 bases; nucleotides outside the gene matches: 9.

This clone occurred a few times. V gene TRBV3-1 (or the pseudogene TRBV3-2) combines with J gene TRBJ2-1, with D possibly TRBD2 on 5 matching bases. Germline V gives CDR1 LGHDT, CDR2 YNNKEL (reference sequence). This CDR3 has 17 amino acids. Deletions cut 4 bases from V and 1 base from J, with 17 bases between. CDR3 nucleotides: TGTGCCAGCAGCCTCGACCCGGACTCGCGATCCTACAATGAGCAGTTCTTC. Its translation: CASSLDPDSRSYNEQFF.

This sequence joins TRBV27 and TRBJ2-5; possibly TRBD1 for D (5 bases). There are 15 residues in the CDR3. Germline assignment: CDR1 MNHEY and CDR2 SMNVEV (reference sequence). The V and J ends lost 3 bases and 2 bases respectively, with 13 bases between them. CDR3 nucleotides: TGTGCCAGCAGTTTTGGGGCAGCGATACAAGAGACCCAGTACTTC. Amino acid sequence: CASSFGAAIQETQYF.

This chain connects TRBV10-3 to TRBJ2-7, with TRBD1 matching over 9 bases. Germline loops: CDR1 ENHRY, CDR2 SYGVKD. There are 14 residues in the CDR3. J lost 5 bases, V lost 6 bases, and 8 bases had no gene match. CDR3: CAISQTGGRDEQYF. In DNA, the CDR3 is TGTGCCATCAGCCAGACAGGGGGGAGAGACGAGCAGTACTTC.

The rearrangement uses TRBV14 and TRBJ1-1, with D possibly being TRBD1 (6 bases). The CDR3 extends over 14 amino acids. From germline, CDR1 is SGHDN and CDR2 FVKESK. V lost 1 base and J 5 bases, leaving 11 bases between the germline ends. Written as DNA, the CDR3 is TGTGCCAGCAGCCAAGGCCGAGGGGGGACTGAAGCTTTCTTT. Amino acid sequence: CASSQGRGGTEAFF.

V gene TRBV6-5 combines with J gene TRBJ2-2; no firm D call. CDR3 length: 13 residues. The germline V gene encodes CDR1 MNHEY and CDR2 SVGAGI. V dropped 10 bases and J dropped 2 bases, with 11 bases sitting between them. The CDR3 DNA reads TGTGCCACCCTTGGCGCTAACACCGGGGAGCTGTTTTTT. It translates to CATLGANTGELFF.

This clone was observed a handful of times. The chain employs TRBV5-1 and TRBJ1-2; 12 nucleotides line up with TRBD1. After removal of 3 bases from V and 6 bases from J, the junction contained 6 bases not matched to a gene. The germline V gene has CDR1 SGHRS and CDR2 YFSETQ. The CDR3 sequence is 15 residues long. The CDR3 sequence: CASSYTGTGGHGYTF. CDR3 nucleotides: TGCGCCAGCAGCTATACCGGGACAGGGGGCCATGGCTACACCTTC.

The rearrangement links TRBV6-5 to TRBJ1-2; the D is unclear. Trimming removed 8 bases at V and 1 base at J, with 11 bases between. The germline gives CDR1 MNHEY, CDR2 SVGAGI. The CDR3 contains 13 residues. CDR3 in DNA: TGTGCCAGCCGCGGCCCGAGTAACTATGGCTACACCTTC. Its translation is CASRGPSNYGYTF.

This sequence joins TRBV11-2 and TRBJ2-5; 8 nucleotides match TRBD2. Trimming at V came to 4 bases and at J to 2 bases, leaving 6 bases not matched to a gene. CDR1 and CDR2 (germline): SGHAT, FQNNGV. This CDR3 has 15 residues. CDR3 nucleotides: TGTGCCAGCAGCTACATAGCGGGGAGACAAGAGACCCAGTACTTC. It translates to CASSYIAGRQETQYF.

The chain has TRBV19 and TRBJ1-1; D possibly corresponds to TRBD1 (5 bases). The germline V gene has CDR1 LNHDA and CDR2 SQIVND (reference sequence). Trimming pared 6 bases from V and 3 bases from J, leaving 20 bases between. The CDR3 has 16 residues. CDR3 DNA: TGTGCCAGTAGGCCCTCCGTGAAACCAGGGTACACTGAAGCTTTCTTT. As protein: CASRPSVKPGYTEAFF.

Written as DNA, the CDR3 is TGTGCCAGCATACTAGCGGGGGGCCTCGAGCAGTACTTC. Translated: CASILAGGLEQYF. V gene TRBV2 combines with J gene TRBJ2-7, with 12 bases matching TRBD2. The CDR3 is 13 amino acids. With V trimmed by 7 bases and J by 6 bases, 4 bases remained unmatched. CDR1 SNHLY and CDR2 FYNNEI come from the germline V gene.

V usage is TRBV6-5 and J usage is TRBJ2-1; 11 nucleotides align to TRBD1. This CDR3 spans 14 amino acids. The V gene's germline CDR1 is MNHEY and CDR2 SVGAGI. The trim removed 6 bases at V and 8 bases at J, leaving 6 bases unmatched. CDR3 nucleotide sequence: TGTGCCAGCAGCCGGGACAGGGGGGTGCATGAGCAGTTCTTC. Protein product: CASSRDRGVHEQFF.

V and J are TRBV18 and TRBJ1-2, with D hard to call. Looked up from germline, CDR1 is KGHSH and CDR2 is LQKENI. The CDR3 has 12 amino acids. Trimming removed 6 bases at V and 4 bases at J, with 9 bases between. The CDR3 sequence: CASSENGYGYTF. The DNA of the CDR3 is TGTGCCAGCTCGGAAAACGGCTATGGCTACACCTTC. Using reference TRBV18 and TRBJ1-2 for the parts outside the CDR3, the full variable domain is NAGVMQNPRHLVRRRGQEARLRCSPMKGHSHVYWYRQLPEEGLKFMVYLQKENIIDESGMPKERFSAEFPKEGPSILRIQQVVRGDSAAYFCASSENGYGYTFGSGTRLTVV.

The V call is TRBV19, the J call TRBJ2-2; tentatively, D is TRBD1 or TRBD2 (6 bases each). This CDR3 comprises 18 residues. V was shortened by 1 base and J by 4 bases, with 19 bases between the two germline ends. Germline CDR1 LNHDA, CDR2 SQIVND (reference sequence). This chain's CDR3 is CASSIALFRGRGTGELFF. In nucleotides, the CDR3 is TGTGCCAGTAGTATAGCCCTCTTCCGGGGGCGAGGCACCGGGGAGCTGTTTTTT.

The chain joins TRBV6-6 to TRBJ1-4, with unresolved D. Between the trimmed V and J ends, which lost 4 bases and 5 bases, there was a span of 8 bases. CDR3 length: 13 amino acids. Germline V gene lookup returns CDR1 MNHNY and CDR2 SVGAGI (reference sequence). As DNA, the CDR3 is TGTGCCAGCAGTTCCCCCGGGAATGAAAAACTGTTTTTT. Protein product: CASSSPGNEKLFF.

The chain carries TRBV3-1 (or the pseudogene TRBV3-2) and TRBJ2-7; TRBD1 aligns across 12 bases. The V gene end was trimmed by 5 bases and the J gene end by 6 bases; junction bases not matched to a gene: 5. The CDR3 has 14 residues. Germline V gene data show CDR1 as LGHDT and CDR2 as YNNKEL (reference sequence). CDR3 region: CASSKGGQGAEQYF. For the CDR3, the DNA is TGTGCCAGCAGCAAAGGGGGACAGGGGGCCGAGCAGTACTTC.

This chain connects TRBV7-2 to TRBJ2-5, with 12 bases matching TRBD2. V lost 5 bases to trimming and J lost 9 bases; unmatched junction nucleotides: 13. Germline CDR1 is SGHTA and CDR2 is FQGNSA. The CDR3 has 16 residues. CDR3 region: CASSVTSGRPPLPQYF. The CDR3 DNA is TGTGCCAGCAGCGTTACTAGCGGGAGGCCCCCCCTGCCCCAGTACTTC. The variable domain in full, completed from reference TRBV7-2 and TRBJ2-5, reads GAGVSQSPSNKVTEKGKDVELRCDPISGHTALYWYRQSLGQGLEFLIYFQGNSAPDKSGLPSDRFSAERTGGSVSTLTIQRTQQEDSAVYLCASSVTSGRPPLPQYFGPGTRLLVL.